The rows below give T cell receptor beta chains drawn from one sample of a study of T cell repertoires in cytomegalovirus infection. These receptors' antigens are unknown. MiXCR, run by TCRdb on the reads, gives a single entry per CDR3 protein. Of 95,000 to 120,000 distinct CDR3 sequences listed, around 30% were seen once; the top ten hold around two fifths. The sample here was CD8+ T cells from cultured PBMCs, taken from culture after CMV antigen stimulation. The receptors here all came from a human donor in good health (CMV status not recorded). Some clones in this sample may be carry-over from other donors' samples. Each CDR3 is given with its conserved first and last residue. The order of the fields is V gene, D gene, J gene, clone size, CDR3 DNA, CDR3 protein. D genes are given only for firm matches. Clone size is shown for a subset of rows, as once, few, many or a class of expanded clone.

>TRBV27|-|TRBJ2-1|-
TGTGCCAGCAGTTTATGGGTCGTCGGGCCCTCCTACAATGAGCAGTTCTTC
CASSLWVVGPSYNEQFF
>TRBV20-1|-|TRBJ1-6|-
TGCAGTGCTAGAGATCGGGTGGGAGCAGGAAGATCACCCCTCCACTTT
CSARDRVGAGRSPLHF
>TRBV27|-|TRBJ1-6|-
TGTGCCAGCAGTTTGGCAGGGGAAGGATTGGATAATTCACCCCTCCACTTT
CASSLAGEGLDNSPLHF
>TRBV20-1|-|TRBJ2-2|many
TGCAGTGCTAGGCCCCCGGGTCTGGACACCGGGGAGCTGTTTTTT
CSARPPGLDTGELFF
>TRBV27|TRBD1|TRBJ1-2|-
TGTGCCAGCAGTTCCGGACAGGTCTATGGCTACACCTTC
CASSSGQVYGYTF
>TRBV4-3|-|TRBJ2-2|few
TGCGCCAGCAGCCAAATGGGAGGGGGCTTCGGCACCGGGGAGCTGTTTTTT
CASSQMGGGFGTGELFF
>TRBV7-2|-|TRBJ2-7|many
TGTGCCAGCAGCTTACAACTCTACGAGCAGTACTTC
CASSLQLYEQYF
>TRBV7-2|TRBD1|TRBJ1-2|many
TGTGCCAGCAGCCCAGGGACGGCAGGGGGCACCTATGGCTACACCTTC
CASSPGTAGGTYGYTF
>TRBV6-1|TRBD2|TRBJ2-1|-
TGTGCCAGCAGTTACGGGACTAGCGGGGCCTCTTATTACAATGAGCAGTTCTTC
CASSYGTSGASYYNEQFF
>TRBV12-3/TRBV12-4|TRBD1|TRBJ1-1|few
TGTGCCAGCAGAGGACAAGGGACAGGCCATGAAGCTTTCTTT
CASRGQGTGHEAFF
>TRBV9|-|TRBJ2-2|-
TGTGCCAGCAGCGGTGGGGCCGGGGAGCTGTTTTTT
CASSGGAGELFF
>TRBV20-1|-|TRBJ1-6|many
TGCAGTGCTCATAATTTCCGGGCCAAGAATTCACCCCTCCACTTT
CSAHNFRAKNSPLHF
>TRBV18|-|TRBJ2-7|-
TGTGCCAGCTCACCGGGGCTCCGGGGGGCGAACGAGCAGTACTTC
CASSPGLRGANEQYF
>TRBV5-6|-|TRBJ2-2|few
TGTGCCAGCAGCTTGGCACTAGCTGGGGCCACCGGGGAGCTGTTTTTT
CASSLALAGATGELFF
>TRBV7-6|-|TRBJ1-1|-
TGTGCCAGCAGCTTAGCGCCCACAGGGACTGAAGCTTTCTTT
CASSLAPTGTEAFF
>TRBV7-3|TRBD2|TRBJ2-3|few
TGTGCCAGCAGCTTAACGTTGGCGGCGGGGGGAAGCACAGATACGCAGTATTTT
CASSLTLAAGGSTDTQYF
>TRBV6-5|-|TRBJ1-6|-
TGTGCCAGCAGTCAGCTAGGACCTATTCACCTAAATTCACCCCTCCACTTT
CASSQLGPIHLNSPLHF
>TRBV5-4|-|TRBJ2-2|-
TGTGCCAGCAGCTCGGACGGATTGCCGAACACCGGGGAGCTGTTTTTT
CASSSDGLPNTGELFF
>TRBV7-3|-|TRBJ2-7|few
TGTGCCAGCAGCTCCCCCTCGACCTACGAGCAGTACTTC
CASSSPSTYEQYF
>TRBV7-2|TRBD2|TRBJ2-7|-
TGTGCCAGCAGCTTAGTGGCGGGGGGGCCGACCTACGAGCAGTACTTC
CASSLVAGGPTYEQYF
>TRBV27|-|TRBJ2-4|-
TGTGCCAGCAGTTTATCGATGGGAGGATCCAAAAACATTCAGTACTTC
CASSLSMGGSKNIQYF
>TRBV12-3/TRBV12-4|TRBD1|TRBJ1-2|-
TGTGCCAGCAGAAACCCAGGGGGCCGAGACTATGGCTACACCTTC
CASRNPGGRDYGYTF
>TRBV12-3/TRBV12-4|TRBD1|TRBJ2-2|few
TGTGCCAGCAGTCACGACAGGGGTTTCGGGGAGCTGTTTTTT
CASSHDRGFGELFF
>TRBV7-6|-|TRBJ1-6|many
TGTGCCAGCAGCTTAGACGGGGGTGATTATAATTCACCCCTCCACTTT
CASSLDGGDYNSPLHF
>TRBV4-1|-|TRBJ2-2|-
TGCGCCAGCAGCCAAGTAGAGGGTCTGGGCACCGGGGAGCTGTTTTTT
CASSQVEGLGTGELFF
>TRBV7-6|-|TRBJ1-1|-
TGTGCCAGCAGCTTAGTGGGCAACTGGAAGGAAGCTTTCTTT
CASSLVGNWKEAFF
>TRBV2|-|TRBJ1-1|-
TGTGCCAGCAGTGAACCGGGGGCGCAAAAAGCTTTCTTT
CASSEPGAQKAFF
>TRBV27|-|TRBJ1-1|-
TGTGCCAGCAGTGACATCAGAGTTCTCGGGACTGAAGCTTTCTTT
CASSDIRVLGTEAFF
>TRBV12-3/TRBV12-4|TRBD1|TRBJ1-2|few
TGTGCCAGCAGTTTAGTTACAGGGGACTATGGCTACACCTTC
CASSLVTGDYGYTF
>TRBV7-2|TRBD2|TRBJ2-3|many
TGTGCCAGCGCTCAACGCTCTAGCGGCCTGACAGATACGCAGTATTTT
CASAQRSSGLTDTQYF
>TRBV10-3|-|TRBJ2-7|many
TGTGCCGCCAATCAAGGGGAGGAAAGTCTCTACGAGCAGTACTTC
CAANQGEESLYEQYF
>TRBV25-1|TRBD2|TRBJ2-3|many
TGTGCCAGCAGTGAATCCCAGCGGGGGGGCACAGATACGCAGTATTTT
CASSESQRGGTDTQYF
>TRBV3-1|-|TRBJ1-1|few
TGTGCCAGCAGCCAAGGTTTGGGGGAGCGAGCTGAAGCTTTCTTT
CASSQGLGERAEAFF
>TRBV20-1|-|TRBJ2-7|once
TGCAGTGCTAGGCCCCGGGGGCGTGAGCAGTACTTC
CSARPRGREQYF
>TRBV20-1|-|TRBJ1-3|once
TGCAGTGCTAGAGACGGGGGGCTGCAGTCGGGAAACACCATATATTTT
CSARDGGLQSGNTIYF
>TRBV11-1|-|TRBJ2-1|many
TGTGCCAGCAGCTTAGTTGCGGGGGCCACCTACAATGAGCAGTTCTTC
CASSLVAGATYNEQFF
>TRBV7-9|TRBD2|TRBJ2-3|few
TGTGCCAGCAGCTTAGGTGTCGGACTAGAGATAGCAGATACGCAGTATTTT
CASSLGVGLEIADTQYF
>TRBV4-1|-|TRBJ2-1|few
TGCGCCAGCAGCTATATGAGGGGTAATGAGCAGTTCTTC
CASSYMRGNEQFF
>TRBV28|-|TRBJ2-1|-
TGTGCCAGCAGACCCCCAGGGTCCTACAATGAGCAGTTCTTC
CASRPPGSYNEQFF
>TRBV2|TRBD2|TRBJ2-1|-
TGTGCCAGCAGTGAGCTAGCGGGGGCCCACAATGAGCAGTTCTTC
CASSELAGAHNEQFF
>TRBV12-5|-|TRBJ2-1|-
TGTGCTAGTGGCGGGGGGCCGTCCAGCAATGAGCAGTTCTTC
CASGGGPSSNEQFF
>TRBV6-1|-|TRBJ1-2|-
TGTGCCAGCAGTAAGAGTGGACAGACCATCTATGGCTACACCTTC
CASSKSGQTIYGYTF
>TRBV5-5|-|TRBJ2-5|-
TGTGCCAGCAGCGTGGCGGGCTGGGAGACCCAGTACTTC
CASSVAGWETQYF
>TRBV3-1|-|TRBJ1-2|few
TGTGCCAGCAGCCAGGAGGGAAGGTTGAGCGGGCCCTATGGCTACACCTTC
CASSQEGRLSGPYGYTF